A single sample is the source of the 22 T cell receptor beta chains below, sequenced in a study of shared clonotypes between healthy human individuals. The assay was immunoSEQ multiplex PCR, and TCRdb's table has in-frame clones only and misses some. The sample carries about 320,000 clones, 87% recorded once. Sequenced input: memory CD8+ T cells sorted from blood. As to subset: CD45RO+ cells pooled with CCR7-negative TemRA cells. The receptor set was obtained from a man between 18 and 35 years old in good health.

The chain recombines TRBV6-6 with TRBJ2-7; the match to TRBD2 covers 9 bases. The CDR3 consists of 14 residues. Looked up from germline, CDR1 is MNHNY and CDR2 is SVGAGI (reference sequence). Trimming cost V 6 bases and J 3 bases; bases outside gene matches: 6. DNA for the CDR3: TGTGCCAGCAGCTCTCATAGCGGGGGCTACGAGCAGTACTTC. Protein: CASSSHSGGYEQYF.

The genes are TRBV28 and TRBJ1-2; 7 positions agree with TRBD1. V trimming: 5 bases; J trimming: 3 bases; junction bases outside the gene matches: 21. The CDR3 spans 19 residues. Germline CDR1 reads MDHEN; CDR2 reads SYDVKM. As DNA, the CDR3 is TGTGCCAGCAGTCCAATCAATCTCCCGTTGGCCCAGGGGGACTATGGCTACACCTTC. Protein sequence: CASSPINLPLAQGDYGYTF.

This clone occurred once. The chain links TRBV7-9 to TRBJ2-7, with 11 bases fitting TRBD2. V gave up 3 bases and J gave up 0 bases; unmatched junction bases: 13. The CDR3 is made up of 19 amino acids. Germline lookup yields CDR1 SEHNR and CDR2 FQNEAQ (reference sequence). CDR3 DNA sequence: TGTGCCAGCAGCTTTTGGATCGACGGGACTAGCGGATTCTCCTACGAGCAGTACTTC. Its translation: CASSFWIDGTSGFSYEQYF. The variable domain in full, completed from reference TRBV7-9 and TRBJ2-7, reads DTGVSQNPRHKITKRGQNVTFRCDPISEHNRLYWYRQTLGQGPEFLTYFQNEAQLEKSRLLSDRFSAERPKGSFSTLEIQRTEQGDSAMYLCASSFWIDGTSGFSYEQYFGPGTRLTVT.

The V and J genes are TRBV6-5 and TRBJ2-7; possibly TRBD1 or TRBD2 for D (6 bases each). This CDR3 contains 15 residues. Trimming removed 3 bases at V and 4 bases at J, with 16 bases between. The germline V gene encodes CDR1 MNHEY and CDR2 SVGAGI. CDR3 DNA sequence: TGTGCCAGCAGTTATCGGCGGGGCAGGGGTTACGAGCAGTACTTC. Its protein product is CASSYRRGRGYEQYF.

This sequence joins TRBV7-9 and TRBJ2-7, with D unclear. V was shortened by 5 bases and J by 6 bases, with 14 bases between the two germline ends. This CDR3 comprises 13 residues. Germline CDR1 and CDR2: SEHNR and FQNEAQ (reference sequence). The CDR3 is CASSLLPTGEQYF. In DNA form, the CDR3 reads TGTGCCAGCAGCCTCCTCCCTACCGGCGAGCAGTACTTC.

The rearrangement uses TRBV30 and TRBJ2-7; D unclear. The CDR3 sequence is 13 residues long. From germline, CDR1 is GTSNPN and CDR2 SVGIG (reference sequence). With 0 bases removed from V and 0 bases from J, the gap between germline ends came to 6 bases. In nucleotides, the CDR3 is TGTGCCTGGAGTGTACACAGCTCCTACGAGCAGTACTTC. Translated: CAWSVHSSYEQYF.

The V call is TRBV10-3, the J call TRBJ1-4; 8 bases are shared with TRBD1. The CDR3 is made up of 13 amino acids. Germline trimming cut 7 bases from V and 8 bases from J; bases unmatched to any gene: 6. Germline assignment: CDR1 ENHRY and CDR2 SYGVKD. The CDR3 sequence: CAIKDRVEEKLFF. In nucleotides, the CDR3 is TGTGCCATCAAGGACAGGGTTGAGGAAAAACTGTTTTTT.

The chain combines TRBV28 with TRBJ2-7; maybe TRBD1 (6 bases). The V and J ends lost 6 bases and 2 bases respectively, with 17 bases between them. This CDR3 region has 15 residues. Germline values: CDR1 MDHEN, CDR2 SYDVKM. The CDR3 region is CASSFRNEGAYEQYF. The CDR3 DNA reads as TGTGCCAGCAGCTTCCGGAACGAGGGGGCCTACGAGCAGTACTTC.

This chain uses TRBV9 with TRBJ2-5; D is possibly TRBD1 or TRBD2 (6 bases each). The CDR3 length is 14 residues. Per the germline V gene, CDR1 is SGDLS and CDR2 is YYNGEE. Trimming took 0 bases from V and 5 from J, leaving 11 bases between them. The CDR3 is CASSVDLGGETQYF. The CDR3 nucleotides read TGTGCCAGCAGCGTAGATTTAGGGGGGGAGACCCAGTACTTC.

Concerning this clone: A much larger clone lies one base from this, so it may be a read error. The rearrangement uses TRBV27 and TRBJ2-7; 7 bases are shared with TRBD1. The CDR3 is made up of 13 amino acids. The J segment lost 1 base and the V segment lost 5 bases, leaving 2 bases of the junction unmatched. CDR1 MNHEY and CDR2 SMNVEV come from the germline V gene (reference sequence). CDR3 nucleotide sequence: TGTGCCAGCAGTACGGGACAGTCCTACGAGCAGTACTTC. This translates into CASSTGQSYEQYF.

The chain combines TRBV2 with TRBJ1-2; D is uncertain. Germline assignment: CDR1 SNHLY and CDR2 FYNNEI. This CDR3 comprises 16 residues. V lost 4 bases and J 4 bases, leaving 19 bases between the germline ends. DNA for the CDR3: TGTGCCAGCAGTGGTCAAGTCCGGGGAGTGGGCTATGGCTACACCTTC. Translating it yields CASSGQVRGVGYGYTF.

The chain has TRBV9 and TRBJ2-6, with TRBD1 matching 11 bases. The trim removed 3 bases at V and 14 bases at J, leaving 7 bases unmatched. Germline-derived CDR1 and CDR2 are SGDLS and YYNGEE. This CDR3 has 14 amino acids. The CDR3 DNA reads as TGTGCCAGCAGCGCCTCCGGGACAGGGGGGTTCCTGACTTTC. As protein: CASSASGTGGFLTF.

This chain links TRBV5-1 with TRBJ2-7, with 8 bases identical to TRBD1. Looked up from germline, CDR1 is SGHRS and CDR2 is YFSETQ. This CDR3 is built from 14 residues. Unmatched junction bases numbered 8, after V lost 4 bases and J lost 5 bases. CDR3 sequence (DNA): TGCGCCAGCAGCCCCAGGACAGGGTCAAACGAGCAGTACTTC. As protein: CASSPRTGSNEQYF.

The V and J genes are TRBV7-9 and TRBJ2-6; 9 nucleotides agree with TRBD1. From germline, CDR1 is SEHNR and CDR2 FQNEAQ (reference sequence). The trim removed 5 bases at V and 4 bases at J, leaving 6 bases unmatched. The CDR3 length is 16 residues. The CDR3 protein is CASSPGTGLGANVLTF. In DNA form, the CDR3 reads TGTGCCAGCAGCCCCGGGACAGGGTTAGGGGCCAACGTCCTGACTTTC. Combining the CDR3 with reference TRBV7-9 and TRBJ2-6 gives the whole variable domain DTGVSQNPRHKITKRGQNVTFRCDPISEHNRLYWYRQTLGQGPEFLTYFQNEAQLEKSRLLSDRFSAERPKGSFSTLEIQRTEQGDSAMYLCASSPGTGLGANVLTFGAGSRLTVL.

The V and J genes are TRBV11-2 and TRBJ2-7; possibly TRBD1 for D (5 bases). Germline V lookup: CDR1 SGHAT, CDR2 FQNNGV. V lost 3 bases to trimming and J lost 1 base, with 10 bases between them. The CDR3 contains 14 residues. CDR3 sequence: CASSFVGASYEQYF. The CDR3 region has the DNA TGTGCCAGCAGCTTCGTAGGGGCGTCCTACGAGCAGTACTTC. The whole variable domain, filled in from reference TRBV11-2 and TRBJ2-7, reads EAGVAQSPRYKIIEKRQSVAFWCNPISGHATLYWYQQILGQGPKLLIQFQNNGVVDDSQLPKDRFSAERLKGVDSTLKIQPAKLEDSAVYLCASSFVGASYEQYFGPGTRLTVT.

This clone appeared a single time. The J gene is TRBJ2-7, the V gene TRBV4-1, with TRBD2 identical over 10 bases. J lost 0 bases, V lost 5 bases, and 4 bases had no gene match. This CDR3 spans 15 amino acids. CDR1 is MGHRA and CDR2 is YSYEKL in the germline V gene. DNA of the CDR3: TGCGCCAGCAGCGGGACTAGCGTTAGCTCCTACGAGCAGTACTTC. Amino acid sequence: CASSGTSVSSYEQYF.

This clone was seen only once. This sample also contains other DNA sequences that code for the same CDR3. The chain employs TRBV5-1 and TRBJ2-7; the D is unclear. Deletions cut 2 bases from V and 0 bases from J, with 9 bases between. The CDR3 is 14 residues long. CDR1 and CDR2 from the germline V gene are SGHRS and YFSETQ. The CDR3, as DNA: TGCGCCAGCAGCTTATTGGGCGGCTCCTACGAGCAGTACTTC. Its translation is CASSLLGGSYEQYF.

V usage is TRBV7-6 and J usage is TRBJ1-2, with D uncertain. The CDR3 sequence is 12 residues long. The V gene's germline CDR1 is SGHVS and CDR2 FNYEAQ. Deletions cut 5 bases from V and 8 bases from J, with 12 bases between. The CDR3 DNA sequence: TGTGCCAGCAGCCTAGGCGGCGTCGGCTACACCTTC. This encodes CASSLGGVGYTF.

This rearrangement joins TRBV7-9 to TRBJ2-7, with 10 bases identical to TRBD1. CDR3 size: 14 residues. The trim removed 5 bases at V and 3 bases at J, leaving 4 bases unmatched. Germline values: CDR1 SEHNR, CDR2 FQNEAQ (reference sequence). Here the CDR3 DNA reads TGTGCCAGCAGCATCCGGGACAGGGGCTACGAGCAGTACTTC. Its protein product is CASSIRDRGYEQYF.

This sequence joins TRBV30 and TRBJ2-3; 9 nucleotides align to TRBD2. Looked up from germline, CDR1 is GTSNPN and CDR2 is SVGIG (reference sequence). V lost 0 bases and J lost 4; bases outside the gene matches: 8. The length of the CDR3 is 16 residues. The CDR3 is CAWSVIRAGGPDTQYF. In DNA form, the CDR3 reads TGTGCCTGGAGTGTAATTCGGGCGGGAGGGCCAGATACGCAGTATTTT.

This clone was counted between two and nine times. The sample holds other DNA sequences that translate to the same CDR3. The chain couples TRBV15 to TRBJ2-7; 14 bases fit TRBD2. Trimming removed 3 bases from V and 2 bases from J; junction bases left unmatched: 0. Germline assignment: CDR1 LNHNV and CDR2 YYDKDF (reference sequence). The CDR3 contains 15 residues. The CDR3 loop reads CATSRGLAGAYEQYF. The CDR3 nucleotides read TGTGCCACCAGCAGGGGACTAGCGGGAGCCTACGAGCAGTACTTC. The full variable domain, its missing parts supplied by reference TRBV15 and TRBJ2-7, is DAMVIQNPRYQVTQFGKPVTLSCSQTLNHNVMYWYQQKSSQAPKLLFHYYDKDFNNEADTPDNFQSRRPNTSFCFLDIRSPGLGDTAMYLCATSRGLAGAYEQYFGPGTRLTVT.

This sequence joins TRBV7-9 and TRBJ2-5; possibly TRBD2 for D (6 bases). Germline lookup yields CDR1 SEHNR and CDR2 FQNEAQ (reference sequence). Trimming left V 1 base short and J 3 bases short, with 15 bases between. CDR3 length equals 16 residues. The DNA for the CDR3 is TGTGCCAGCAGCTTAGGCCTCCGGGACTCTGAAGAGACCCAGTACTTC. This gives the protein CASSLGLRDSEETQYF.